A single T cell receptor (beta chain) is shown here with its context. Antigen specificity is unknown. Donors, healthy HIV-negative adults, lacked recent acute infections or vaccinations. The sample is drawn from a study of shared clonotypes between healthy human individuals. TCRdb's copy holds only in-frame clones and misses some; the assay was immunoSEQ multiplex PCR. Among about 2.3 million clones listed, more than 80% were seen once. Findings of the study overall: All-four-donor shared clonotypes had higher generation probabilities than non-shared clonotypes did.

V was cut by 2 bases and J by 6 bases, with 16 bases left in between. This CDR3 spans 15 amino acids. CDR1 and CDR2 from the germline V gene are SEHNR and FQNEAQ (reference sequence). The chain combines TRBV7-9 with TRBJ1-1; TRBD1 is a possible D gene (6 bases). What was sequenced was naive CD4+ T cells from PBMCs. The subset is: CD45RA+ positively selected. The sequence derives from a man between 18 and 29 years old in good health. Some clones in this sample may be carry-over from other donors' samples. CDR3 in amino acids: CASSLPRGRGAEAFF. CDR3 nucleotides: TGTGCCAGCAGCTTACCCCGAGGGAGGGGGGCTGAAGCTTTCTTT.